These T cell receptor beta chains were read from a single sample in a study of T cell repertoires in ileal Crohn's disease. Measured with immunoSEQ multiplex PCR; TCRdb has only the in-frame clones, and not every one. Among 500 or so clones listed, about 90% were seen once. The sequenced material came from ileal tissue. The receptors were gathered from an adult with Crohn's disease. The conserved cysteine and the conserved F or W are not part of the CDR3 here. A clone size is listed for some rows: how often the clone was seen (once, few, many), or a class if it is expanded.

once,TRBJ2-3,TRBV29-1,SVGTVTDTQY
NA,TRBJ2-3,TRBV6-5,ASSYGTSAADTQY
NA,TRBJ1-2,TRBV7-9,ASSAGVGNHGYT
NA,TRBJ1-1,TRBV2,ASRLGGETEAF
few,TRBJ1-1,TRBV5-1,ASSWGTGVWTEAF
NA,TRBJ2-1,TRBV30,AWVPGSGYNEQF
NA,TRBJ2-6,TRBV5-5,ASSLAGSRGANVLT
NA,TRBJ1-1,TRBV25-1,ASSEHGSYTEAF
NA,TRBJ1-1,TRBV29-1,SGKGWGAQNTEAF
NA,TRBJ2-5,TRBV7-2,ASSLGASLQETQY
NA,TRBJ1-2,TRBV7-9,ASSFASPGGYGYT
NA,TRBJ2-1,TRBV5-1,ASSRNSDNEQF
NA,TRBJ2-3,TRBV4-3,ASSQGLGLAGGGDTQY
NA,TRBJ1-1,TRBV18,ASSPPPGAPDTEAF
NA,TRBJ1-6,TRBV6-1,ASSVPGHSSAPLH
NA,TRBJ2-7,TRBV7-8,ASSSHTTNYEQY
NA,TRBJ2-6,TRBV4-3,ASSQGENGASGANVLT
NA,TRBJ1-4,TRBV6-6,ASSSRDRGLEKLF
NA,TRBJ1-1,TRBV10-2,ASTGGWNTEAF
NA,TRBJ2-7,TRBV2,ASSDWTPSSYEQY
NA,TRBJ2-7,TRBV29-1,SVDLSGSSEQY
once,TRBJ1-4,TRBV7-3,ASSSPLGGQAHEKLF
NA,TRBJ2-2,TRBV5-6,ASSLFGGRTGELF
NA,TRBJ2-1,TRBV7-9,ASSLESVEQF
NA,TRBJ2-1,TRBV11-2,ASTRADSYNEQF
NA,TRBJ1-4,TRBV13,ASSASGVANEKLF
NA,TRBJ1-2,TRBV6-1,ASSERQGLNYGYT
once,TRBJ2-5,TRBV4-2,ASSQGHSGQETQY
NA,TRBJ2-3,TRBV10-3,AISARREAGTDTQY
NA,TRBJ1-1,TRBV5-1,ASSQALGGSTEAF
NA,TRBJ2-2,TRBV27,ASSPFGVDTGELF
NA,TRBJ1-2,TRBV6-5,ASRKGRGDYGYT
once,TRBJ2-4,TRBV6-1,PEGTGLAKNIQY
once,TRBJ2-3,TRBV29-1,SVRGVAGGRTDTQY
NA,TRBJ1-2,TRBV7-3,ASSLGEAVYRTNLAGYT
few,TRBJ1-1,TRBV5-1,ASSPPGTEAF
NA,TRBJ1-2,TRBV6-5,ASRTTGTGDSFS
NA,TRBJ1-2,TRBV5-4,ASSWMTGHLSYGYT
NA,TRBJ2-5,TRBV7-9,ASSPPRGSTPETQY
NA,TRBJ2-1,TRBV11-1,ASSATIAGGPNEQF
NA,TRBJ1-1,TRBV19,ASRRQGFLNTEAF
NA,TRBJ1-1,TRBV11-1,ASSSYGGQVGTEAF
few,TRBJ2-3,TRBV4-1,ASSQVPSSGTSTDTQY
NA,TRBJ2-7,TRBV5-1,ASSLMWRDSSYEQY
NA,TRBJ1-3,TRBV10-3,AISEGAGNTIY
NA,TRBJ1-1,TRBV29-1,SVSRHGEAF
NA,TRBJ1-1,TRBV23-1,ASRYHGTGNYTEAF
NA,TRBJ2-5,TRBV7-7,ASSRGGAPQETQY
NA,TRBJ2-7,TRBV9,ASSPSTLNPYEQY
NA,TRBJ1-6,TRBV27,ASSLSRTAGSSYNSPLH
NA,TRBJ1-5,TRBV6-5,ASSYSLYSNQPQH
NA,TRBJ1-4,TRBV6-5,ASSYSPQGTNEKLF